This entry is about one T cell receptor beta chain. What it binds is unknown. The sample contains more than one DNA sequence encoding this CDR3. Produced via immunoSEQ multiplex PCR; TCRdb's table is partial and in-frame only. Of tens of thousands of clones listed, 80% to 95% were seen once; the top ten hold approximately 7.7%. The V end lost 4 bases, the J end lost 0 bases, and 11 bases lay between the germline ends. The CDR3 spans 14 residues. Germline CDR1 reads SGHRS; CDR2 reads YFSETQ. These data originate in a study of OX40 agonist ivuxolimab in advanced cancers. Study in general: Of mixed ages from about 23 to 90 and averaging about 60 years, the group was 65% to 85% male.

Regarding the study as a whole: It was not determined which antigens were specifically recognized by the peripheral T cells that had undergone clonal expansion.

The input for sequencing was CD4+ or CD8+ T cells sorted from blood, taken in a trial of the OX40 agonist ivuxolimab. This sequence originates from an adult with an advanced solid tumor such as melanoma, head and neck, liver or kidney cancer. The rearrangement uses TRBV5-1 and TRBJ2-7; D gene unclear. CDR3 in DNA: TGCGCCAGCAGCACACCGGGCTCCTCCTACGAGCAGTACTTC. Protein product: CASSTPGSSYEQYF.